This entry is about one T cell receptor (beta chain). These data are taken from a study of shared T cell receptors in the human thymus. TCRdb's copy holds only in-frame clones and misses some; the assay was immunoSEQ multiplex PCR. Among 630,000 or so clones listed, approximately 87% were seen once. Losses at the gene ends were 4 bases for V and 7 bases for J; bases not matched to a gene: 1. CDR3 length: 12 amino acids. Germline CDR1 MNHNY, CDR2 SVGAGI (reference sequence). The data were also submitted as part of a second study, on human thymus T cells. That investigation notes: Having surgery to correct congenital heart defects, healthy Finnish infants acted as the donors. Thymus tissue for the work was resected from patients undergoing corrective heart surgery. Blood and thymic repertoires both appeared biased in V and J gene usage. Unrelated individuals reportedly shared highly overlapping thymic TCR repertoires.

The rearrangement uses TRBV6-6 and TRBJ2-1; TRBD2 matches at 7 bases. The sequence came from a boy younger than two with a congenital heart defect. Material for sequencing was thymocytes. The CDR3 DNA reads as TGTGCCAGCAGTTCACTAGCGAATGAGCAGTTCTTC. Translated: CASSSLANEQFF.